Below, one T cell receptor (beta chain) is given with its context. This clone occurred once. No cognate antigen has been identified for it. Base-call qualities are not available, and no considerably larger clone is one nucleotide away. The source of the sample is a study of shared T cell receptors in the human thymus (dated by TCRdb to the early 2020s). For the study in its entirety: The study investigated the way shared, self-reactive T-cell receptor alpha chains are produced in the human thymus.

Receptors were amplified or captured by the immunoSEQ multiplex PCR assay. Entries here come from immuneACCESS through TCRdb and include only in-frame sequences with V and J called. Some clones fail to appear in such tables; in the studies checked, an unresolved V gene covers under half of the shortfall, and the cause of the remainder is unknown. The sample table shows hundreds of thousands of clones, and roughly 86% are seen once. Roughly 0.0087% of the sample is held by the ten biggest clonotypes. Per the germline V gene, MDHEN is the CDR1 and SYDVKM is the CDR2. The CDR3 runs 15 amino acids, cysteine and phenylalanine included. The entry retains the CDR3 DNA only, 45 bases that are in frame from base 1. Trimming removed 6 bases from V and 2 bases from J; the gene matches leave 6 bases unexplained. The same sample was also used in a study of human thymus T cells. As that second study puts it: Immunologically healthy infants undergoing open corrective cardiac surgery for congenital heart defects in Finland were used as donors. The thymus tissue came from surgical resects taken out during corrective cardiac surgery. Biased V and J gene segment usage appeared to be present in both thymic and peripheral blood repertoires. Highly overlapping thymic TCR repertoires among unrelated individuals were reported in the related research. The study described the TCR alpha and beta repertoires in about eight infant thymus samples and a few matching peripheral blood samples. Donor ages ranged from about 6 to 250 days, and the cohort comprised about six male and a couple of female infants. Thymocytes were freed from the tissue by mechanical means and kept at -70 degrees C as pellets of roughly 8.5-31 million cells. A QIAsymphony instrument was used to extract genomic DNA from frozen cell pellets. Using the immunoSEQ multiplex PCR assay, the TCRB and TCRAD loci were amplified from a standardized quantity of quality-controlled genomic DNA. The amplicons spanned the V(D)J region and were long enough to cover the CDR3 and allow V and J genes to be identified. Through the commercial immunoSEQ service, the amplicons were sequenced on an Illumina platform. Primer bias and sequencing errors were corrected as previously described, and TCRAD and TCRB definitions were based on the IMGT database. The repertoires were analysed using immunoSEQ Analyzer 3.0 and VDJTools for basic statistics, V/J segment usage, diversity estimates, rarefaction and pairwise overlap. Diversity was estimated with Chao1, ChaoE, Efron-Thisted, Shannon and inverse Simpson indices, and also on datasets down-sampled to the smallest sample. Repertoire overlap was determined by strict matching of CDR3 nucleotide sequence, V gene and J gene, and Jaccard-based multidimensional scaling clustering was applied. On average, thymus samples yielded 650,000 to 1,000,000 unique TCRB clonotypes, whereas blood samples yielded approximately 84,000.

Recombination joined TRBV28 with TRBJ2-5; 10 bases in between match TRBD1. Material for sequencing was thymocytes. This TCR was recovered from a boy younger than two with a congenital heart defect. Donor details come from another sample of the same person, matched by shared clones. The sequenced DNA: TGTGCCAGCAGCCCTTGGACAGGGGGACAAGAGACCCAGTACTTC. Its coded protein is CASSPWTGGQETQYF.